These 19 T cell receptor beta chains share one sample of origin, sequenced in a study of cytomegalovirus exposure and HLA in healthy donors. PCR used 60 Vbeta primers and 13 Jbeta primers. Produced via immunoSEQ multiplex PCR; TCRdb's table is partial and in-frame only. The sample has about 130,000 clones, around 76% seen once. The sequencing sample was made of PBMCs. The receptors shown here come from a male donor in good health and CMV-seronegative.

V is TRBV7-8 and J is TRBJ2-5; 8 bases match TRBD2. The CDR3 is made up of 16 amino acids. Per the germline V gene, CDR1 is SGHVS and CDR2 is FQNEAQ. Trimming removed 5 bases from V and 2 bases from J; junction bases left unmatched: 10. CDR3 coding DNA: TGTGCCAGCAGCCTCGACGGGGGGGAAAGACAAGAGACCCAGTACTTC. Amino acids: CASSLDGGERQETQYF.

J is TRBJ1-1 and V is TRBV5-1, with D tentatively TRBD1 (5 bases). The V gene's germline CDR1 is SGHRS and CDR2 YFSETQ. With 2 bases removed from V and 8 bases from J, the gap between germline ends came to 16 bases. CDR3 length equals 14 residues. The CDR3 sequence: CASSFGFEYREAFF. The CDR3 coding sequence is TGCGCCAGCAGCTTTGGTTTTGAGTACAGGGAAGCTTTCTTT.

The chain links TRBV4-1 to TRBJ2-4, with 8 bases matching TRBD2. This CDR3 has 17 amino acids. Germline CDR1 reads MGHRA; CDR2 reads YSYEKL. V gave up 1 base and J gave up 4 bases; unmatched junction bases: 9. The CDR3 loop reads CASSQGMSGSTKNIQYF. The CDR3 DNA follows: TGCGCCAGCAGCCAAGGGATGAGCGGGAGTACTAAAAACATTCAGTACTTC.

In this sample, this clone turned up once. This sequence joins TRBV27 and TRBJ1-5; 7 bases match TRBD1. The V gene's germline CDR1 is MNHEY and CDR2 SMNVEV (reference sequence). CDR3 length equals 17 residues. With V trimmed by 10 bases and J by 0 bases, 15 bases remained unmatched. CDR3 nucleotide sequence: TGTGCCATGGCGAGGACAGGCCCAAAATATAGCAATCAGCCCCAGCATTTT. Translation gives CAMARTGPKYSNQPQHF.

This rearrangement joins TRBV28 to TRBJ2-4; a possible D gene is TRBD1 (6 bases). The germline gives CDR1 MDHEN, CDR2 SYDVKM. Trimming stripped 2 bases from V and 6 bases from J, with 11 bases between. The CDR3 length is 14 residues. The CDR3, as DNA: TGTGCCAGCAGTTTAGGGGGCGCAGGAAACATTCAGTACTTC. Translation gives CASSLGGAGNIQYF.

As to this clone: This same CDR3 is encoded by further DNA sequences in the sample. The rearrangement joins TRBV18 to TRBJ1-1; D unclear. CDR3 length: 13 residues. With 3 bases removed from V and 0 bases from J, the gap between germline ends came to 5 bases. Per the germline V gene, CDR1 is KGHSH and CDR2 is LQKENI. CDR3 in amino acids: CASSPTVNTEAFF. CDR3 bases: TGTGCCAGCTCACCTACGGTGAACACTGAAGCTTTCTTT.

This clone was recorded once. The V and J genes are TRBV19 and TRBJ1-2; 7 bases are a match to TRBD1. The germline CDR1 and CDR2 sequences are LNHDA and SQIVND (reference sequence). Unmatched junction bases numbered 7, after V lost 5 bases and J lost 7 bases. The CDR3 has 13 amino acids. The CDR3: CASSVEGALGYTF. DNA of the CDR3: TGTGCCAGTAGTGTGGAGGGGGCGCTTGGCTACACCTTC.

V is TRBV27 and J is TRBJ2-7, with TRBD2 as a possible D gene (6 bases). The CDR3 covers 15 residues. The V end lost 2 bases, the J end lost 3 bases, and 14 bases lay between the germline ends. Germline CDR1 and CDR2: MNHEY and SMNVEV (reference sequence). CDR3 sequence reads: CASSLGGGVSYEQYF. The CDR3 DNA follows: TGTGCCAGCAGTTTAGGAGGCGGGGTCAGCTACGAGCAGTACTTC.

The CDR3 bases are TGTGCAAATAGCATCGGGGGTATATCCACTGAAGCTTTCTTT. As protein: CANSIGGISTEAFF. V and J are TRBV10-3 and TRBJ1-1; D perhaps matches TRBD1 (5 bases). The CDR3 length is 14 residues. From germline, CDR1 is ENHRY and CDR2 SYGVKD.

V is TRBV7-2 and J is TRBJ2-1; 8 positions agree with TRBD2. V shed 1 base and J 7 bases; nucleotides not matched to a gene: 12. Germline assignment: CDR1 SGHTA and CDR2 FQGNSA. There are 17 residues in the CDR3. The CDR3 DNA sequence: TGTGCCAGCAGCTTAGTTTTTGGGGCGGGGGGAAGTAATGAGCAGTTCTTC. It specifies CASSLVFGAGGSNEQFF.

CDR3 DNA: TGCGCCAGCAGCCCGGACAGGGTAGCCCCAGATACGCAGTATTTT. It codes for CASSPDRVAPDTQYF. The genes are TRBV5-1 and TRBJ2-3; TRBD1 agrees at 8 bases. V trimming: 4 bases; J trimming: 4 bases; junction bases outside the gene matches: 8. The CDR3 covers 15 residues. The germline V gene has CDR1 SGHRS and CDR2 YFSETQ. Based on the CDR3 plus reference TRBV5-1 and TRBJ2-3, the full variable domain is KAGVTQTPRYLIKTRGQQVTLSCSPISGHRSVSWYQQTPGQGLQFLFEYFSETQRNKGNFPGRFSGRQFSNSRSEMNVSTLELGDSALYLCASSPDRVAPDTQYFGPGTRLTVL.

The chain carries TRBV2 and TRBJ1-1; 9 bases are a match to TRBD1. Trimming at V came to 8 bases and at J to 5 bases, leaving 12 bases not matched to a gene. This CDR3 is 15 amino acids long. The germline CDR1 and CDR2 sequences are SNHLY and FYNNEI. CDR3 residues: CASLPGQGIGTEAFF. CDR3 nucleotide sequence: TGTGCCAGCTTGCCAGGACAGGGGATAGGGACTGAAGCTTTCTTT.

The rearrangement links TRBV6-1 to TRBJ2-7; TRBD2 matches at 10 bases. CDR1 and CDR2 from the germline V gene are MNHNS and SASEGT. The CDR3 loop spans 14 amino acids. Trimming removed 5 bases from V and 6 bases from J; junction bases left unmatched: 7. Here the CDR3 DNA reads TGTGCCAGCAGTTTACCCGTAGCGGGAGGCGAGCAGTACTTC. It codes for CASSLPVAGGEQYF.

The J gene is TRBJ2-4, the V gene TRBV12-5; D unclear. From germline, CDR1 is LGHNT and CDR2 FRNRAP. This CDR3 spans 16 amino acids. The germline V and J ends were trimmed by 3 bases and 0 bases, with 12 bases remaining between them. The CDR3 reads CASGFPIRLAKNIQYF. Here the CDR3 DNA reads TGTGCTAGTGGTTTCCCCATCAGACTAGCCAAAAACATTCAGTACTTC. The variable domain in full, completed from reference TRBV12-5 and TRBJ2-4, reads DARVTQTPRHKVTEMGQEVTMRCQPILGHNTVFWYRQTMMQGLELLAYFRNRAPLDDSGMPKDRFSAEMPDATLATLKIQPSEPRDSAVYFCASGFPIRLAKNIQYFGAGTRLSVL.

The chain uses TRBV5-1 and TRBJ2-7, with TRBD2 matching 10 bases. The CDR3 totals 16 residues. After removal of 1 base from V and 2 bases from J, the junction contained 6 bases not matched to a gene. From germline, CDR1 is SGHRS and CDR2 YFSETQ. The CDR3 reads CASSLTSGITPYEQYF. DNA of the CDR3: TGCGCCAGCAGCTTGACTAGCGGGATTACGCCCTACGAGCAGTACTTC.

The chain uses TRBV7-6 and TRBJ1-5, with D hard to call. Germline-derived CDR1 and CDR2 are SGHVS and FNYEAQ. Trimming removed 3 bases from V and 6 bases from J, with 6 bases in between. CDR3 size: 12 residues. This CDR3 is CASSFRGQPQHF. The CDR3 bases are TGTGCCAGCAGCTTCCGGGGTCAGCCCCAGCATTTT. The full variable domain, with the rest looked up from reference TRBV7-6 and TRBJ1-5, is GAGVSQSPRYKVTKRGQDVALRCDPISGHVSLYWYRQALGQGPEFLTYFNYEAQQDKSGLPNDRFSAERPEGSISTLTIQRTEQRDSAMYRCASSFRGQPQHFGDGTRLSIL.

The chain couples TRBV19 to TRBJ2-3; tentatively, D is TRBD2 (5 bases). The CDR3 is made up of 15 amino acids. Germline V gives CDR1 LNHDA, CDR2 SQIVND (reference sequence). V lost 3 bases, J lost 4 bases, and 14 bases lay in between. In DNA form, the CDR3 reads TGTGCCAGTAGTATCCGAGCTAGCAGCGCAGATACGCAGTATTTT. Its protein product is CASSIRASSADTQYF. The full variable domain, rest sourced from reference TRBV19 and TRBJ2-3, is DGGITQSPKYLFRKEGQNVTLSCEQNLNHDAMYWYRQDPGQGLRLIYYSQIVNDFQKGDIAEGYSVSREKKESFPLTVTSAQKNPTAFYLCASSIRASSADTQYFGPGTRLTVL.

The chain has TRBV28 and TRBJ1-5; possibly TRBD1 for D (6 bases). The CDR3 is 14 residues long. Germline-derived CDR1 and CDR2 are MDHEN and SYDVKM. The V and J ends lost 7 bases and 0 bases respectively, with 10 bases between them. The CDR3 region is CASTPDSSNQPQHF. The CDR3 nucleotides read TGTGCCAGCACTCCGGACAGTAGCAATCAGCCCCAGCATTTT.

CDR3 DNA: TGTGCCAGCAGCTTCCCACCAGTTAGCGGGAGCGCCTACGAGCAGTACTTC. It encodes CASSFPPVSGSAYEQYF. The gene calls are TRBV11-2 and TRBJ2-7, with 9 bases that match TRBD2. Trimming cost V 3 bases and J 2 bases; bases outside gene matches: 11. CDR3 length equals 17 residues. The germline V gene encodes CDR1 SGHAT and CDR2 FQNNGV.